This passage covers 8 T cell receptor beta chains from one sample sequenced in a study of blood T cell repertoires in COVID-19. Some clones are missing from TCRdb's copy, which holds only in-frame ones; the method was immunoSEQ multiplex PCR. This sample yields fewer than 350,000 clones, of which 85% to 95% are seen a single time; approximately 2.7% belongs to the top ten. Sequenced sample: PBMCs or T cells enriched from blood (not recorded which). These receptors were obtained from a man in his forties who had been exposed to COVID-19.

The chain is built from TRBV9 and TRBJ2-7; 13 nucleotides agree with TRBD2. Germline V gene data show CDR1 as SGDLS and CDR2 as YYNGEE. The CDR3 has 15 residues. Germline trimming cut 3 bases from V and 6 bases from J; bases unmatched to any gene: 6. CDR3 DNA sequence: TGTGCCAGCAGCGCAGGACTAGCGGGAGTCTCCGAGCAGTACTTC. Amino acid sequence: CASSAGLAGVSEQYF.

The V and J genes are TRBV2 and TRBJ2-5; 8 bases are a match to TRBD2. The V segment lost 8 bases and the J segment 5 bases; nucleotides outside the gene matches: 13. There are 15 residues in the CDR3. The germline CDR1 and CDR2 sequences are SNHLY and FYNNEI. This chain's CDR3 is CASGSLREGGETQYF. CDR3 DNA sequence: TGTGCCAGCGGGTCCCTTCGGGAGGGCGGGGAGACCCAGTACTTC.

The rearrangement links TRBV10-3 to TRBJ1-5; D is undetermined. This CDR3 has 16 residues. V was cut by 2 bases and J by 0 bases, with 11 bases left in between. Germline V gene lookup returns CDR1 ENHRY and CDR2 SYGVKD. The CDR3 region has the DNA TGTGCCATCAGTGAGCGCGGAGGTGATAGCAATCAGCCCCAGCATTTT. Translating gives CAISERGGDSNQPQHF.

The chain carries TRBV28 and TRBJ2-1; the match to TRBD2 covers 8 bases. V shed 5 bases, J shed 0 bases, and the junction held 12 bases outside the gene matches. This CDR3 has 18 amino acids. From germline, CDR1 is MDHEN and CDR2 SYDVKM. CDR3 sequence: CASSRPPWAGGSYNEQFF. DNA of the CDR3: TGTGCCAGCAGTCGACCCCCTTGGGCGGGGGGCTCCTACAATGAGCAGTTCTTC.

This clone appeared a single time. The J gene is TRBJ2-1, the V gene TRBV9; D is undetermined. This CDR3 is 15 amino acids long. Germline loops: CDR1 SGDLS, CDR2 YYNGEE. Trimming stripped 4 bases from V and 0 bases from J, with 11 bases between. The CDR3 region is CASSPQYYSYNEQFF. The CDR3 bases are TGTGCCAGCAGCCCTCAGTATTACTCCTACAATGAGCAGTTCTTC. Using reference TRBV9 and TRBJ2-1 for the parts outside the CDR3, the full variable domain is DSGVTQTPKHLITATGQRVTLRCSPRSGDLSVYWYQQSLDQGLQFLIQYYNGEERAKGNILERFSAQQFPDLHSELNLSSLELGDSALYFCASSPQYYSYNEQFFGPGTRLTVL.

The rearrangement joins TRBV24-1 to TRBJ1-1; D uncertain. CDR1 and CDR2 from the germline V gene are KGHDR and SFDVKD. Trimming removed 2 bases at V and 8 bases at J, with 8 bases between. CDR3 length: 12 residues. CDR3 residues: CATSDSGIEAFF. In DNA form, the CDR3 reads TGTGCCACCAGTGATTCAGGAATCGAAGCTTTCTTT.

V and J are TRBV9 and TRBJ2-2; TRBD2 aligns across 7 bases. Germline V gives CDR1 SGDLS, CDR2 YYNGEE. The ends lost 2 bases at V and 7 bases at J; junction bases unmatched: 8. The CDR3 spans 15 residues. Here the CDR3 DNA reads TGTGCCAGCAGCGTTCTGCGGGAGTTTAGCGGGGAGCTGTTTTTT. Translation: CASSVLREFSGELFF.

The chain carries TRBV5-1 and TRBJ1-2; D remains unclear. V was trimmed by 4 bases and J by 2 bases, leaving 9 bases between them. The CDR3 spans 13 residues. Germline-derived CDR1 and CDR2 are SGHRS and YFSETQ. This CDR3 reads CASSTPGNYGYTF. CDR3 in DNA: TGCGCCAGCAGCACGCCGGGGAACTATGGCTACACCTTC.